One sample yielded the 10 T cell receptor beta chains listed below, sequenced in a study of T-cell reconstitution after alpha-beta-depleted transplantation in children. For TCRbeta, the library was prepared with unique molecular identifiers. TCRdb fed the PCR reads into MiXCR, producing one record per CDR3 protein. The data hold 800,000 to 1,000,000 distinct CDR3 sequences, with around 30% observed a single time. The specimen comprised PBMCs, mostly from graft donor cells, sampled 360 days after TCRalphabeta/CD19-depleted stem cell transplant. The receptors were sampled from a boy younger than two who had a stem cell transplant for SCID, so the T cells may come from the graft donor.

The CDR3 protein is CASELGETQYF. CDR3 nucleotides: TGCGCCAGCGAACTCGGGGAGACCCAGTACTTC. The chain couples TRBV5-1 to TRBJ2-5; no definite D call. Trimming pared 7 bases from V and 5 bases from J, leaving 9 bases between. The V gene's germline CDR1 is SGHRS and CDR2 YFSETQ. The CDR3 contains 11 residues. The full variable domain, completed using reference TRBV5-1 and TRBJ2-5, is KAGVTQTPRYLIKTRGQQVTLSCSPISGHRSVSWYQQTPGQGLQFLFEYFSETQRNKGNFPGRFSGRQFSNSRSEMNVSTLELGDSALYLCASELGETQYFGPGTRLLVL.

The CDR3 region is CATSRSLAAGAQILYNEQFF. DNA for the CDR3: TGTGCCACCAGCAGGTCTTTGGCAGCGGGGGCCCAAATACTCTACAATGAGCAGTTCTTC. The rearrangement joins TRBV15 to TRBJ2-1; TRBD2 agrees at 8 bases. The V and J ends lost 3 bases and 3 bases, in that order; junction bases with no gene match: 19. CDR3 size: 20 residues. The germline CDR1 and CDR2 sequences are LNHNV and YYDKDF (reference sequence).

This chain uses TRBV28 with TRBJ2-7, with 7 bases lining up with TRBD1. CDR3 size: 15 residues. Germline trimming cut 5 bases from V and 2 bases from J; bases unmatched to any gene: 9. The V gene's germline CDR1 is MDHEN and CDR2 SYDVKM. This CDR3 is CASSRAPGQTYEQYF. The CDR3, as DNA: TGTGCCAGCAGTCGCGCCCCGGGACAGACCTACGAGCAGTACTTC.

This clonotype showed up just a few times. The CDR3 is CASTARAPSGEQYF. CDR3 in DNA: TGTGCCAGTACTGCCCGGGCACCTTCGGGCGAGCAGTACTTC. The gene calls are TRBV19 and TRBJ2-7; D unresolved. The CDR3 runs 14 residues. CDR1 and CDR2 (germline): LNHDA, SQIVND (reference sequence). V was trimmed by 7 bases and J by 6 bases, leaving 19 bases between them.

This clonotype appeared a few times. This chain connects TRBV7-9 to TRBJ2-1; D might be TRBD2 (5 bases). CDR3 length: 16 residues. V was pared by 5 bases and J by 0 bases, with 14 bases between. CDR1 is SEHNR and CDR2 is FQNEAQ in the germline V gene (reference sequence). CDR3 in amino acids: CASSRGVPLSYNEQFF. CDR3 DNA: TGTGCCAGCAGCCGGGGAGTCCCCCTCTCCTACAATGAGCAGTTCTTC.

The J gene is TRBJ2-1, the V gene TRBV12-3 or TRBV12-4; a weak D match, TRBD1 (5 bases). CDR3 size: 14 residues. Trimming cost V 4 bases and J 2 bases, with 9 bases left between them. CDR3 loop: CASSSLGPYNEQFF. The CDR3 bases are TGTGCCAGCAGTTCGTTGGGGCCCTACAATGAGCAGTTCTTC.

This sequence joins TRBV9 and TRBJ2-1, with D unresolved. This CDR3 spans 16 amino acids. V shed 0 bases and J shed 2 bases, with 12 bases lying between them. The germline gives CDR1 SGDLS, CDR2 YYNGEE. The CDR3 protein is CASSVDSLVPYNEQFF. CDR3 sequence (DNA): TGTGCCAGCAGCGTAGACTCACTTGTTCCCTACAATGAGCAGTTCTTC. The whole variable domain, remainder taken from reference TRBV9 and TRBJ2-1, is DSGVTQTPKHLITATGQRVTLRCSPRSGDLSVYWYQQSLDQGLQFLIQYYNGEERAKGNILERFSAQQFPDLHSELNLSSLELGDSALYFCASSVDSLVPYNEQFFGPGTRLTVL.

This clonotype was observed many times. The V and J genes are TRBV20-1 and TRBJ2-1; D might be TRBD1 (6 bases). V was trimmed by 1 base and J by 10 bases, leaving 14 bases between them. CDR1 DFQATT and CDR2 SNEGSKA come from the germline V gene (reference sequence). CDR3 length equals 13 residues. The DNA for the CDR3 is TGCAGTGCTAGAGTGGCCAACAGGGCCGAGCAGTTCTTC. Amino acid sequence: CSARVANRAEQFF.

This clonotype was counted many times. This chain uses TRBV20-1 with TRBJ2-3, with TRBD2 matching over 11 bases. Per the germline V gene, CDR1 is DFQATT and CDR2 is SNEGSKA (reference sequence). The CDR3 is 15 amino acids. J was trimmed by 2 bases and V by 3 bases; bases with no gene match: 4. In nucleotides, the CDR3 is TGCAGTGCTAGGCGACTAGCGGGATTCACAGATACGCAGTATTTT. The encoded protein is CSARRLAGFTDTQYF.

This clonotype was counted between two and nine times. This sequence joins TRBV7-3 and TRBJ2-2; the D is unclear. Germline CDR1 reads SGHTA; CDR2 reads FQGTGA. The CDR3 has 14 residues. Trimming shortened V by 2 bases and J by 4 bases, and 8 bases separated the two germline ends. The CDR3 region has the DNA TGTGCCAGCAGCTTAGGAGCTGTCACCGGGGAGCTGTTTTTT. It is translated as CASSLGAVTGELFF.